This entry describes one T cell receptor beta chain. Using immunoSEQ multiplex PCR, the repertoire was profiled, and TCRdb retains in-frame clones only, with some absent. The top ten hold around 40% of the sample, which has approximately 30,000 clones, about 90% seen once. CDR3 length: 11 residues. Germline V gives CDR1 DFQATT, CDR2 SNEGSKA (reference sequence). Trimming stripped 2 bases from V and 7 bases from J, with 8 bases between. The record originates from a study of blood T cell repertoires in COVID-19. The gene calls are TRBV20-1 and TRBJ1-1, with D unclear. The specimen was peripheral blood. The sequence derives from a human donor in a cohort sampled during active COVID-19. The CDR3 bases are TGCAGTGCTAGATTGGTACTTGAAGCTTTCTTT. This encodes CSARLVLEAFF.